This T cell receptor (beta chain) was recovered during a study of CD8 T cells in Susac syndrome. Looked up from germline, CDR1 is LNHNV and CDR2 is YYDKDF (reference sequence). The CDR3 has 14 amino acids. V was pared by 6 bases and J by 1 base, with 11 bases between. About 0.5 to 1 ug RNA was reverse transcribed with random hexamers. By means of immunoSEQ multiplex PCR, TCR beta CDR3 spanning 54 Vbeta and 13 Jbeta underwent amplification. TCRdb independently ran MiXCR on the immunoSEQ multiplex PCR reads; one entry per CDR3 protein. This sample has 300,000 or so distinct CDR3 sequences; 92% occur once, and the top ten carry 0.065%. Sequencing of TCR beta, carried out with a high-throughput approach, was applied to CD8+ and CD4+ T cells from the blood. Stable or active relapsing-remitting multiple sclerosis, untreated and meeting revised McDonald criteria, defined the controls. The CD8+ and CD4+ T cells were isolated magnetically using a negative isolation approach, whereas the TEMRA cells were enriched by FACS.

This chain uses TRBV15 with TRBJ2-3; tentative D call: TRBD1 (7 bases). The sequence was collected from a human donor with multiple sclerosis. Sequenced input: CD4+ T cells from PBMCs. CDR3 DNA: TGTGCCACCAGGCCCAGGGGGGGCACAGATACGCAGTATTTT. It specifies CATRPRGGTDTQYF.